The rows below give T cell receptor beta chains drawn from one sample of a study of regulatory T cells in long-lasting Graves disease. Using its own MiXCR run on the multiplex PCR reads, TCRdb lists one record per CDR3 protein. The sample gives around 500,000 distinct CDR3 sequences, about 20% of which show up once; 7.8% is in the top ten. The sequences come from peripheral blood mononuclear cells (PBMCs), collected when the disease was refractory, from a patient treated with antithyroid drugs. All receptors come from a female donor with Graves disease. The CDR3 runs from the conserved cysteine through the conserved F or W. Fields, in order: CDR3 DNA, CDR3 protein, clone size, V gene, D gene, J gene. A D gene is named only where the DNA matches it firmly. Size values are once, few and many counts, or a class for expanded clones, and some rows have none.

TGTGCCAGCAGTCCTTCCCTAGCGGGGACCTACGAGCAGTACTTC CASSPSLAGTYEQYF NA TRBV11-2 TRBD2 TRBJ2-7
TGCAGCGCCGGACAGGGATCGGGCTATGGCTACACCTTC CSAGQGSGYGYTF few TRBV29-1 TRBD1 TRBJ1-2
TGTGCCAGCAGCCCTGGTCGGAGCTTCCACGAGCAGTACTTC CASSPGRSFHEQYF NA TRBV7-6 NA TRBJ2-7
TGTGCCATCAGAAGGGACAGGGGGGACGAGCAGTACTTC CAIRRDRGDEQYF NA TRBV10-3 TRBD1 TRBJ2-7
TGTGCCAGCAGTTACTCCGGCGGAACACACTACGAGCAGTACTTC CASSYSGGTHYEQYF NA TRBV6-5 NA TRBJ2-7
TGTGCCAGCAGTGGGGCGAGGACAGGAGGTTTCTATGGCTACACCTTC CASSGARTGGFYGYTF many TRBV6-2/TRBV6-3 TRBD1 TRBJ1-2
TGTGCCTGCAAACAGGGTTTGAACACTGAAGCTTTCTTT CACKQGLNTEAFF NA TRBV25-1 NA TRBJ1-1
TGTGCCAGCAGGTTAGGACCGGTCTACGAGCAGTACTTC CASRLGPVYEQYF NA TRBV27 NA TRBJ2-7
TGTGCCAGCAGCCCCCGGACAGGGATAGCCAAAAACATTCAGTACTTC CASSPRTGIAKNIQYF NA TRBV5-6 TRBD1 TRBJ2-4
TGTGCCAGCAGCTTCGCCGGGACAGGGGCGCGGGGCACTGAAGCTTTCTTT CASSFAGTGARGTEAFF NA TRBV3-1 TRBD1 TRBJ1-1
TGTGCCAGCAGCCCCCAACCGGGACGGGAGTACCAAGAGACCCAGTACTTC CASSPQPGREYQETQYF NA TRBV7-9 NA TRBJ2-5
TGTGCCAGCAGCTCACCGAAGCTGGGACAGGGACACTCCGGGGAGCTGTTTTTT CASSSPKLGQGHSGELFF many TRBV11-2 TRBD1 TRBJ2-2
TGTGCCAGCAGTGAGGGGTTCTCCTACGAGCAGTACTTC CASSEGFSYEQYF many TRBV12-3/TRBV12-4 NA TRBJ2-7
TGCGCCAGCAGGGATCAGAACAGGGTTGGCTACACCTTC CASRDQNRVGYTF few TRBV5-1 NA TRBJ1-2
TGTGCCAGCATGGCGGGGGGCGGGTGGGAGACCCAGTACTTC CASMAGGGWETQYF NA TRBV28 TRBD2 TRBJ2-5
TGCGCCAGCAGCGCGGGACTAGCGGGGACCACCGGGGAGCTGTTTTTT CASSAGLAGTTGELFF few TRBV5-1 TRBD2 TRBJ2-2
TGTGCCAGCAGTTACCGAAGCCAGTATCAGCCCCAGCATTTT CASSYRSQYQPQHF few TRBV6-5 NA TRBJ1-5
TGTGCCAGCAGTGCCCGGACACCTAACACTGAAGCTTTCTTT CASSARTPNTEAFF many TRBV2 NA TRBJ1-1
TGCAGTTTCTTCCAGGGGATGTACTATGGCTACACCTTC CSFFQGMYYGYTF many TRBV20-1 NA TRBJ1-2
TGCAGCGTTGGAGGACCTAGCGGATCGTACCAAGAGACCCAGTACTTC CSVGGPSGSYQETQYF NA TRBV29-1 TRBD2 TRBJ2-5
TGCAGTGCTAGGGAAGGGCTTACTGAAGCTTTCTTT CSAREGLTEAFF many TRBV20-1 NA TRBJ1-1
TGCAGTGCTGCCCGAGGGCTAGCGGGAGAGGGCGAGACCCAGTACTTC CSAARGLAGEGETQYF many TRBV20-1 TRBD2 TRBJ2-5
TGTGCCAGCAGTTTACGGGGGGACGGGTATCAGCCCCAGCATTTT CASSLRGDGYQPQHF many TRBV28 NA TRBJ1-5
TGTGCCAGCAGTTTACGGCCTTTTAATGAAAAACTGTTTTTT CASSLRPFNEKLFF few TRBV12-3/TRBV12-4 NA TRBJ1-4
TGCAGTGCTAGAGATCCAGGGAGCTCCTACGAGCAGTACTTC CSARDPGSSYEQYF few TRBV20-1 NA TRBJ2-7
TGTGCTAGTGGTAATCCTCAGGGTGTGGGCACTGAAGCTTTCTTT CASGNPQGVGTEAFF many TRBV12-5 NA TRBJ1-1
TGCGCCAGCAGCTTGGAGCACAGGCTCGGGGAGCAGTACTTC CASSLEHRLGEQYF few TRBV5-1 NA TRBJ2-7
TGCGCCAGCAGCTTGGGCGGGGATAGCAATCAGCCCCAGCATTTT CASSLGGDSNQPQHF many TRBV5-1 NA TRBJ1-5
TGTGCCAGCAGGCCAGGGGGAGGGACTGAAGCTTTCTTT CASRPGGGTEAFF few TRBV12-3/TRBV12-4 TRBD1 TRBJ1-1
TGTGCCAGCAGTTACGACCGGAACACCGGGGAGCTGTTTTTT CASSYDRNTGELFF many TRBV28 NA TRBJ2-2
TGTGCCAGCATTCCGGGACTAGCGGACTACGAGCAGTACTTC CASIPGLADYEQYF NA TRBV6-1 TRBD2 TRBJ2-7
TGTGCCAGCAGTTCAGGGGGTATTAACTATGGCTACACCTTC CASSSGGINYGYTF many TRBV28 TRBD1 TRBJ1-2
TGTGCCAGCAGCGTGGTCGCAACTGGCGGCTTCCAAGAGACCCAGTACTTC CASSVVATGGFQETQYF few TRBV5-6 NA TRBJ2-5
TGTGCCAGCAGTGAATACGGGGGGTCAGGGTTGTACAATGAGCAGTTCTTC CASSEYGGSGLYNEQFF few TRBV6-1 TRBD2 TRBJ2-1
TGCAGCGCCTCGATCGAGTTCAGGGCGACTGAAGCTTTCTTT CSASIEFRATEAFF NA TRBV29-1 NA TRBJ1-1
TGTGCCACCAGCCCCCAGGTGGCTAACTATGGCTACACCTTC CATSPQVANYGYTF NA TRBV15 NA TRBJ1-2
TGTGCCAGCAGCTCCGTGGCTGGCTACACCTTC CASSSVAGYTF many TRBV7-2 NA TRBJ1-2
TGTGCCAGCAGCTTAAGGGGTAGCGGAGCTGAGCAGTTCTTC CASSLRGSGAEQFF few TRBV11-2 NA TRBJ2-1
TGTGCCAGCAGTTACGTGAGCCACCACTACGAGCAGTACTTC CASSYVSHHYEQYF few TRBV6-5 NA TRBJ2-7
TGTGCCAGCAGTTCTCCGGGACAGGGACTAGCGGGGACCGGGGAGCTGTTTTTT CASSSPGQGLAGTGELFF many TRBV28 TRBD2 TRBJ2-2
TGTGCCAGCAGCTTAGAGCTGGGGGGGTATAATTCACCCCTCCACTTT CASSLELGGYNSPLHF few TRBV7-9 NA TRBJ1-6
TGCAGTGCCGAGCCGGGACTAAGGTACGAGCAGTACTTC CSAEPGLRYEQYF many TRBV20-1 TRBD2 TRBJ2-7
TGTGCCAGCAGTTCTTACCTTCAGGGGGTCTACGAGCAGTACTTC CASSSYLQGVYEQYF NA TRBV6-2/TRBV6-3 TRBD1 TRBJ2-7
TGCGCCAGCAGCCAAGGTCTCGGTAGCAATGACTACGAGCAGTACTTC CASSQGLGSNDYEQYF few TRBV4-3 NA TRBJ2-7
TGTGCCAGTGGGAGATCGGACGGAATCAATCAGCCCCAGCATTTT CASGRSDGINQPQHF few TRBV2 NA TRBJ1-5
TGTGCCAGCAGCGTGGACTTTTCGGTTTACACCTTC CASSVDFSVYTF NA TRBV6-1 NA TRBJ1-2
TGTGCCAGCAGTGACCGAGACAGGGGGCAGAATGGCTACACCTTC CASSDRDRGQNGYTF NA TRBV25-1 TRBD1 TRBJ1-2
TGTGCCAGCAGCCTCGGGGACGGGGGGAGAACGACTGAGCAGTTCTTC CASSLGDGGRTTEQFF NA TRBV13 TRBD2 TRBJ2-1
TGTGCCTGGGAGGACAGGTGGCGGGTCGGCAATGAGCAGTTCTTC CAWEDRWRVGNEQFF NA TRBV30 TRBD1 TRBJ2-1
TGCAGTGCCGAGACAGGGAAAGGCATCTATGGCTACACCTTC CSAETGKGIYGYTF many TRBV20-1 TRBD1 TRBJ1-2
TGCGCCAGCAGCTTGGGTCCTGGGTACGGCTACGAGCAGTACTTC CASSLGPGYGYEQYF once TRBV5-1 NA TRBJ2-7
TGCAGTGCTAGAGATTCCCGGAGGGGAACCTACGAGCAGTACTTC CSARDSRRGTYEQYF NA TRBV20-1 NA TRBJ2-7
TGTGCCAGCTCACCACGGGACAGCAATTCACCCCTCCACTTT CASSPRDSNSPLHF many TRBV18 TRBD1 TRBJ1-6
TGTGCCACCAGCAGAGCAGGGTTAACATACAATGAGCAGTTCTTC CATSRAGLTYNEQFF NA TRBV15 NA TRBJ2-1